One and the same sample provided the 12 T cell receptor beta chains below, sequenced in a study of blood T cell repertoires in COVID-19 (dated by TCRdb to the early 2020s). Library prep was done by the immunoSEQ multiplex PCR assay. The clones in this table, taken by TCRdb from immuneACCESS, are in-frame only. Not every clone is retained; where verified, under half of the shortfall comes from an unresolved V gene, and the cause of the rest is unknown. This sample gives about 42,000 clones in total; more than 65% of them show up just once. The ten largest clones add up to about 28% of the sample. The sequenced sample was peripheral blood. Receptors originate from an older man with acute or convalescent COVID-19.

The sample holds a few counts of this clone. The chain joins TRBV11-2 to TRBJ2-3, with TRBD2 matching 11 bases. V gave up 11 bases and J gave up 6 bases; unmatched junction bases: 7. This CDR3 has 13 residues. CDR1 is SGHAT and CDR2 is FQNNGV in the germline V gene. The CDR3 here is CAAGPSGGDTQYF. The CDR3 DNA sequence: TGTGCCGCGGGGCCTAGCGGGGGGGATACGCAGTATTTT.

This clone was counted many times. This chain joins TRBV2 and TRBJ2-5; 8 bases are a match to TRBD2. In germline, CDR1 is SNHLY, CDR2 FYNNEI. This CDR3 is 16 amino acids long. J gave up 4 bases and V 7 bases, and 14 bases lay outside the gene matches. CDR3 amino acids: CASIGVAGPVGETQYF. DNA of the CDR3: TGTGCCAGCATTGGAGTAGCGGGGCCTGTAGGAGAGACCCAGTACTTC.

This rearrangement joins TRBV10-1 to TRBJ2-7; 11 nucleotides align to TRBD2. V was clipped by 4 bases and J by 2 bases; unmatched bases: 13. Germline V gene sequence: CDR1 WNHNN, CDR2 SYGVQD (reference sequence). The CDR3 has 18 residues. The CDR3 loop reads CASSGGSTSGARAYEQYF. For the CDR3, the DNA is TGCGCCAGCAGTGGGGGCTCGACTAGCGGGGCAAGGGCCTACGAGCAGTACTTC.

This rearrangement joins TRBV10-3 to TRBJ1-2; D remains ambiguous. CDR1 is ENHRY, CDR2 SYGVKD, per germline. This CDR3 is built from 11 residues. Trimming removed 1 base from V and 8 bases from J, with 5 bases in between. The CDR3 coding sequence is TGTGCCATCAGTGAGTATGAGGGCTACACCTTC. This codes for CAISEYEGYTF.

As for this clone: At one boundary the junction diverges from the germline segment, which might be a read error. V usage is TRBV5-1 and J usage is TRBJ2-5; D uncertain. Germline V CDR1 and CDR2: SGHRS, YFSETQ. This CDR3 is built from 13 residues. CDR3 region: CASSLNVQESQYF. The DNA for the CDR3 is TGCGCCAGCAGCTTAAACGTCCAAGAGTCCCAGTACTTC.

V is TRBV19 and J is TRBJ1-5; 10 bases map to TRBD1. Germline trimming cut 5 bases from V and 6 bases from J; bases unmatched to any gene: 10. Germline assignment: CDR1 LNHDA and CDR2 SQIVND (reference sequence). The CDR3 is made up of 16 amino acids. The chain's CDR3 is CASSPRDRGNGQPQHF. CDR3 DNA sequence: TGTGCCAGTAGTCCCAGGGACAGGGGAAACGGTCAGCCCCAGCATTTT.

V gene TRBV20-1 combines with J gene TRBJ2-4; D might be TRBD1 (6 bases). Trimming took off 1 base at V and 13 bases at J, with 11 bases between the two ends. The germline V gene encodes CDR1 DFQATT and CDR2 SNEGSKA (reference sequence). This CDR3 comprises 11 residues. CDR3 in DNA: TGCAGTGCTAGAGCCGGGACACAACAGTACTTC. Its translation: CSARAGTQQYF.

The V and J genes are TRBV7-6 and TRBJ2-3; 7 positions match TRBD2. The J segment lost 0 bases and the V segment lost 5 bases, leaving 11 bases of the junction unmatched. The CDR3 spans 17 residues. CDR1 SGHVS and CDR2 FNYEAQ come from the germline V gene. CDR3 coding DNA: TGTGCCAGCAGCGGCCAAACTAGCGTCTCTAGCACAGATACGCAGTATTTT. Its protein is CASSGQTSVSSTDTQYF.

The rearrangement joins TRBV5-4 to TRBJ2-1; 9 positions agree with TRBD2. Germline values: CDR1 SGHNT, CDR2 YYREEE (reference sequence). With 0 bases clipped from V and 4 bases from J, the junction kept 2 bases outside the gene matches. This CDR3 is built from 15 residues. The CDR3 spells CASSLGAGGYNEQFF. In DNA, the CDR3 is TGTGCCAGCAGCTTGGGGGCGGGAGGGTACAATGAGCAGTTCTTC.

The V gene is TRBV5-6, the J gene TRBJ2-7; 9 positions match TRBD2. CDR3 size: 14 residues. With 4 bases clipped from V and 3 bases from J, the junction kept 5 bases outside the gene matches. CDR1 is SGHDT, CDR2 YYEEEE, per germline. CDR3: CASSPAGGVYEQYF. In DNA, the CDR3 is TGTGCCAGCAGCCCAGCGGGGGGAGTCTACGAGCAGTACTTC.

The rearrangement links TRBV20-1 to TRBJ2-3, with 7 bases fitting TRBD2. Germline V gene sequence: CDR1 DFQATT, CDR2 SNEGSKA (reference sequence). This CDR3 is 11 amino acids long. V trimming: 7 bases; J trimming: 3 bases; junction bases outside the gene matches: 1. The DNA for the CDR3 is TGCAGTGGGGAGGGAACAGATACGCAGTATTTT. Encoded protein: CSGEGTDTQYF.

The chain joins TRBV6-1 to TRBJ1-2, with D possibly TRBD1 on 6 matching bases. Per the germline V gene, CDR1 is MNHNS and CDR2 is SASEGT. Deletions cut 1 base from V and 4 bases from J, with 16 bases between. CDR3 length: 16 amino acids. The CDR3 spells CASSEGPGTHRYGYTF. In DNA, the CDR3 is TGTGCCAGCAGTGAAGGGCCCGGGACACACCGCTATGGCTACACCTTC.